These 7 T cell receptor beta chains were all obtained from the same sample, sequenced in a study of OX40 agonist ivuxolimab in advanced cancers. TCRdb's table, derived via immunoSEQ multiplex PCR, lists solely in-frame clones and lacks some. The data show tens of thousands of clones, around 80% seen once. The sample consisted of CD4+ or CD8+ T cells sorted from blood, taken in a trial of the OX40 agonist ivuxolimab. The receptors derive from an adult with an advanced solid tumor such as melanoma, head and neck, liver or kidney cancer.

This rearrangement joins TRBV7-2 to TRBJ2-5; 12 bases fit TRBD2. With 6 bases clipped from V and 5 bases from J, the junction kept 1 base outside the gene matches. Germline values: CDR1 SGHTA, CDR2 FQGNSA. This CDR3 region has 13 residues. This CDR3 is CASRLAGGETQYF. The CDR3 DNA is TGTGCCAGCAGACTAGCGGGAGGCGAGACCCAGTACTTC.

This chain connects TRBV5-5 to TRBJ2-3; D unclear. The CDR3 covers 13 residues. In germline, CDR1 is SGHKS, CDR2 YYEKEE (reference sequence). V lost 6 bases to trimming and J lost 4 bases, with 12 bases between them. The CDR3 is CASKYPGSDTQYF. CDR3 bases: TGTGCCAGCAAGTACCCTGGGTCAGATACGCAGTATTTT. The entire variable domain, with the rest obtained from reference TRBV5-5 and TRBJ2-3, is as follows: DAGVTQSPTHLIKTRGQQVTLRCSPISGHKSVSWYQQVLGQGPQFIFQYYEKEERGRGNFPDRFSARQFPNYSSELNVNALLLGDSALYLCASKYPGSDTQYFGPGTRLTVL.

This clone showed up just once. The V call is TRBV9, the J call TRBJ2-7; 7 bases align to TRBD2. Germline V gene sequence: CDR1 SGDLS, CDR2 YYNGEE. J lost 7 bases, V lost 0 bases, and 7 bases had no gene match. This CDR3 spans 14 amino acids. The CDR3 is CASSVDPREGEQYF. The CDR3 DNA follows: TGTGCCAGCAGCGTAGACCCCAGGGAGGGGGAGCAGTACTTC.

This clone was observed a single time. The chain carries TRBV12-5 and TRBJ2-3; D is unclear. V was pared by 0 bases and J by 4 bases, with 2 bases between. Germline CDR1 LGHNT, CDR2 FRNRAP. The CDR3 is 12 residues long. The CDR3 here is CASGLVPDTQYF. Written as DNA, the CDR3 is TGTGCTAGTGGTTTGGTTCCAGATACGCAGTATTTT.

In this sample, this clone turned up once. This sequence joins TRBV4-2 and TRBJ1-6, with 9 bases that match TRBD1. Per germline, CDR1 LGHNA and CDR2 YNFKEQ. The CDR3 has 18 residues. Trimming at V came to 0 bases and at J to 5 bases, leaving 8 bases not matched to a gene. In DNA, the CDR3 is TGTGCCAGCAGCCAAGATCGAGGGACAGGGAGCAATAATTCACCCCTCCACTTT. This sequence encodes CASSQDRGTGSNNSPLHF.

The rearrangement joins TRBV7-2 to TRBJ2-7; no firm D call. From germline, CDR1 is SGHTA and CDR2 FQGNSA. The CDR3 has 13 residues. V lost 1 base and J lost 2, with 6 bases in between. For the CDR3, the DNA is TGTGCCAGCAGCTTAGTTTCGGCCTACGAGCAGTACTTC. As protein: CASSLVSAYEQYF.

This chain joins TRBV28 and TRBJ2-3; no reliable D call. Germline V CDR1 and CDR2: MDHEN, SYDVKM. V lost 5 bases, J lost 1 base, and 10 bases lay in between. This CDR3 is built from 14 residues. Here the CDR3 DNA reads TGTGCCAGCAGTACCCTTACCCGCACAGATACGCAGTATTTT. Protein: CASSTLTRTDTQYF.